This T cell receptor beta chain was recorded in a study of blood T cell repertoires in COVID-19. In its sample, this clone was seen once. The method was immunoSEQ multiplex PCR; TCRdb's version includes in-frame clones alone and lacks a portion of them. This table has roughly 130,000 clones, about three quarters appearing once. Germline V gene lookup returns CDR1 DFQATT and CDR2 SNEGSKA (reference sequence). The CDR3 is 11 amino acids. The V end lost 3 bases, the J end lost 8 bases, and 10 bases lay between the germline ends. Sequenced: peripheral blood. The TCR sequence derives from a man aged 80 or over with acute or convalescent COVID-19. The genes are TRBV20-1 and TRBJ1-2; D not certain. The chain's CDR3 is CSARPEAGYTF. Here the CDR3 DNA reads TGCAGTGCTAGGCCCGAGGCGGGCTACACCTTC.